This TCR beta chain was documented in a study of T cell repertoires in cytomegalovirus infection. Study outcomes and limitations: Carriers of CMV and the relevant HLA type were discriminated by public TCR beta frequency. There were HLA-C-restricted CMV-specific TCR beta clonotypes dominating the ex vivo response.

Looked up from germline, CDR1 is SGHNT and CDR2 is YYREEE (reference sequence). There are 13 residues in the CDR3. V lost 6 bases and J lost 1, with 10 bases in between. Comment on this clonotype: The antigen is unknown.

TCRdb re-analysed the reads in MiXCR, keeping a single row per CDR3 protein. This sample yields roughly 920,000 distinct CDR3 sequences, of which approximately 31% are seen a single time; around 15% belongs to the top ten. This material consisted of cultured CD8+ T cells from PBMCs, taken from culture after CMV antigen stimulation. The chain employs TRBV5-4 and TRBJ1-1; no clear D gene. This TCR was sampled from a human donor in good health (CMV status not recorded). Some clones in this sample may be carry-over from other donors' samples. The CDR3 coding sequence is TGTGCCAGCAACTCGATCGGGAACACTGAAGCTTTCTTT. It specifies CASNSIGNTEAFF.